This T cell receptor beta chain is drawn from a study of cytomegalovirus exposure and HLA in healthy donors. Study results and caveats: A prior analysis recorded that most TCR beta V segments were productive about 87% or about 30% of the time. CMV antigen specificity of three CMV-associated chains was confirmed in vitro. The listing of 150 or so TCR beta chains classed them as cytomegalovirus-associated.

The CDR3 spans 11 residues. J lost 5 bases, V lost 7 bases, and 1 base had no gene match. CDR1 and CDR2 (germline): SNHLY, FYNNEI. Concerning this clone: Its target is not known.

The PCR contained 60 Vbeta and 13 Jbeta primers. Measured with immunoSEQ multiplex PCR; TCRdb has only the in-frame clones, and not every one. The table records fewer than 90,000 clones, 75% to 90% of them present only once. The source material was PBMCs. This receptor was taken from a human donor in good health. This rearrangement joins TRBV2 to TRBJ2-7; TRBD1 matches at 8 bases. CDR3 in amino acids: CASKDRDEQYF. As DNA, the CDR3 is TGTGCCAGCAAGGACAGGGACGAGCAGTACTTC. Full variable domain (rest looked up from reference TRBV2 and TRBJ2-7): EPEVTQTPSHQVTQMGQEVILRCVPISNHLYFYWYRQILGQKVEFLVSFYNNEISEKSEIFDDQFSVERPDGSNFTLKIRSTKLEDSAMYFCASKDRDEQYFGPGTRLTVT.